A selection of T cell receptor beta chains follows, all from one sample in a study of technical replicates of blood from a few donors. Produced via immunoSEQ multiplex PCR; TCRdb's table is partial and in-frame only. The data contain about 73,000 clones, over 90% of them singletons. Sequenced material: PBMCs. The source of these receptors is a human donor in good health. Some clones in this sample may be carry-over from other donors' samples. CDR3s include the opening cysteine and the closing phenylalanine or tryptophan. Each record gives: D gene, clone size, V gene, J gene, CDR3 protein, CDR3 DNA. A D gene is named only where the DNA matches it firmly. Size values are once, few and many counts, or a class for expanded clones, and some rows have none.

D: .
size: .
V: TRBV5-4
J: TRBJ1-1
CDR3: CASSSARENTEAFF
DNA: TGTGCCAGCAGCTCCGCGAGGGAGAACACTGAAGCTTTCTTT

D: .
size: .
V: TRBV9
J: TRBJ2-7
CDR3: CASSVGRQGNEQYF
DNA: TGTGCCAGCAGCGTAGGGCGGCAGGGAAACGAGCAGTACTTC

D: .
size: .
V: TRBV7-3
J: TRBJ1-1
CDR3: CASSLQENTEAFF
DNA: TGTGCCAGCAGCTTACAGGAGAACACTGAAGCTTTCTTT

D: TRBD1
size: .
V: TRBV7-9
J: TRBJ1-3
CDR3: CASSWDRIGNTIYF
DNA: TGTGCCAGCAGCTGGGACAGAATTGGAAACACCATATATTTT

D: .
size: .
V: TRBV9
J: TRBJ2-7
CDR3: CASARGGNEQYF
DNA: TGTGCCAGCGCCAGGGGAGGGAACGAGCAGTACTTC

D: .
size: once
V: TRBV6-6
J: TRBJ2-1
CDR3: CASSTPGLNRGEQFF
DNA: TGTGCCAGCAGCACACCCGGACTGAATCGGGGTGAGCAGTTCTTC

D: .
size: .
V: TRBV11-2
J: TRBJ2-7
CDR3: CASSESRVEAYEQYF
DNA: TGTGCCAGCAGCGAGAGTCGGGTCGAGGCCTACGAGCAGTACTTC

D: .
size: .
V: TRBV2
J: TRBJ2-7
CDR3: CASSDGSVNEQYF
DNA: TGTGCCAGCAGTGATGGGAGTGTGAACGAGCAGTACTTC

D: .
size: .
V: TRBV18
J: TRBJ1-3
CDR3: CASSPTGSSGNTIYF
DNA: TGTGCCAGCTCACCAACAGGGAGCTCTGGAAACACCATATATTTT

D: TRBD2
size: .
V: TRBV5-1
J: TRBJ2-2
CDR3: CASSLSGGATGELFF
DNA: TGCGCCAGCAGCTTAAGCGGGGGGGCGACCGGGGAGCTGTTTTTT

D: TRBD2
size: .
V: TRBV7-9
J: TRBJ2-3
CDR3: CASSLGVSASGTSDTQYF
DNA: TGTGCCAGCAGCTTAGGGGTTTCTGCTAGCGGGACATCAGATACGCAGTATTTT

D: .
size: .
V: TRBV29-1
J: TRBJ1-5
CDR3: CSVGSGVAQHF
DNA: TGCAGCGTTGGCAGTGGAGTGGCCCAGCATTTT

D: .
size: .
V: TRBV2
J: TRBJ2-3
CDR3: CASSPGLSGNTQYF
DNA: TGTGCCAGCAGCCCCGGCCTCTCGGGAAATACGCAGTATTTT

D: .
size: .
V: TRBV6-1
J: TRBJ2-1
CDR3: CASRYQNGYEQFF
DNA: TGTGCCAGCAGATACCAAAACGGGTATGAGCAGTTCTTC